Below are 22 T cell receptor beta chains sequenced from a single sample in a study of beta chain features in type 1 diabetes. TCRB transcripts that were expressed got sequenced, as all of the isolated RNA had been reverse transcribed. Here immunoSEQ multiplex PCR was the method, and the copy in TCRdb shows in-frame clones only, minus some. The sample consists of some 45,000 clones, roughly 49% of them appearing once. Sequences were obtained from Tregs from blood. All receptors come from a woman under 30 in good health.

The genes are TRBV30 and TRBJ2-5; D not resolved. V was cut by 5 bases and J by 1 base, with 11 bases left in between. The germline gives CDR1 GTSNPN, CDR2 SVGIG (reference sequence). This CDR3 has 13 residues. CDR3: CAWLRLSQETQYF. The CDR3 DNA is TGTGCCTGGCTGAGACTGAGCCAAGAGACCCAGTACTTC.

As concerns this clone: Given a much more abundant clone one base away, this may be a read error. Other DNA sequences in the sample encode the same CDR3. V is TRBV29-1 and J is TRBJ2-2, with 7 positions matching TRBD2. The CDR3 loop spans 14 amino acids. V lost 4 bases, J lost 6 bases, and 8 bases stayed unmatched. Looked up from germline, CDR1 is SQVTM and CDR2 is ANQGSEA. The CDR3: CSVGMVAGSGELFF. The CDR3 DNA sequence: TGCAGCGTTGGCATGGTAGCGGGTTCCGGGGAGCTGTTTTTT.

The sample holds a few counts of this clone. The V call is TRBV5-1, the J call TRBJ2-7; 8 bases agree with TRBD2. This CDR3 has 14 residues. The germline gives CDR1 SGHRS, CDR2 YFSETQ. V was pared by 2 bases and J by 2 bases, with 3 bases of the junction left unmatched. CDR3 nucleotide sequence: TGCGCCAGCAGCTTCGGGGGGGTTGCCTACGAGCAGTACTTC. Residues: CASSFGGVAYEQYF.

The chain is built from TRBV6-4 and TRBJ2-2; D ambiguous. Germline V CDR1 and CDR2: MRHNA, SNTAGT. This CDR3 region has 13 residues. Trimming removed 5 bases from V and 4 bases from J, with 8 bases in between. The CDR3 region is CASSHPVTGELFF. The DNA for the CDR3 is TGTGCCAGCAGTCATCCGGTCACCGGGGAGCTGTTTTTT.

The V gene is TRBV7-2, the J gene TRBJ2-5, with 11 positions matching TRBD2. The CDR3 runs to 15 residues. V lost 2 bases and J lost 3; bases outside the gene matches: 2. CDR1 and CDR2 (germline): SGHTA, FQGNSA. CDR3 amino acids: CASSLSTSGEETQYF. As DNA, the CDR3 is TGTGCCAGCAGCTTATCGACTAGCGGGGAAGAGACCCAGTACTTC. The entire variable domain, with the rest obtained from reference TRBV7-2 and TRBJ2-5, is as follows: GAGVSQSPSNKVTEKGKDVELRCDPISGHTALYWYRQSLGQGLEFLIYFQGNSAPDKSGLPSDRFSAERTGGSVSTLTIQRTQQEDSAVYLCASSLSTSGEETQYFGPGTRLLVL.

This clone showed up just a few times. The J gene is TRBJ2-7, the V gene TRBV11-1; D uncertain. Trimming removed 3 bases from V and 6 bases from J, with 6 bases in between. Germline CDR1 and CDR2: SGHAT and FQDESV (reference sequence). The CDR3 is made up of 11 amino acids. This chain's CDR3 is CASSFSFEQYF. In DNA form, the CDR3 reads TGTGCCAGCAGCTTTAGCTTCGAGCAGTACTTC. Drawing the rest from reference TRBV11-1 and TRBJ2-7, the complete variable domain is EAEVAQSPRYKITEKSQAVAFWCDPISGHATLYWYRQILGQGPELLVQFQDESVVDDSQLPKDRFSAERLKGVDSTLKIQPAELGDSAMYLCASSFSFEQYFGPGTRLTVT.

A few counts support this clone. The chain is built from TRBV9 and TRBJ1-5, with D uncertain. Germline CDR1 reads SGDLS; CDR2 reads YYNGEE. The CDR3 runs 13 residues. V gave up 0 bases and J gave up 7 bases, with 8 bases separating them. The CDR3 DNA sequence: TGTGCCAGCAGCGTAGCCGAGAGGCAGCCCCAGCATTTT. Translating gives CASSVAERQPQHF.

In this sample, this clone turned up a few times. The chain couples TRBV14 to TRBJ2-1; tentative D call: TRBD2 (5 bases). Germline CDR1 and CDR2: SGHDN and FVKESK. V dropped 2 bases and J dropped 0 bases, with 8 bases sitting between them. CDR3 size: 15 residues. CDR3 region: CASSQLSGSYNEQFF. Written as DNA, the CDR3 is TGTGCCAGCAGCCAATTAAGCGGCTCCTACAATGAGCAGTTCTTC.

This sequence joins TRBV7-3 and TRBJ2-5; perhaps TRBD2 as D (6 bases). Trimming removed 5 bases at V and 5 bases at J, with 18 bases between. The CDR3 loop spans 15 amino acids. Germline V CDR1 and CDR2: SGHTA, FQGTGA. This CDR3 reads CASSQVGGLGETQYF. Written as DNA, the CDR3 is TGTGCCAGCAGCCAGGTCGGGGGATTGGGGGAGACCCAGTACTTC.

The CDR3 reads CASSPTSGIGETQYF. CDR3 in DNA: TGTGCCAGCTCGCCGACTAGCGGGATCGGGGAGACCCAGTACTTC. V usage is TRBV18 and J usage is TRBJ2-5, with 11 bases aligning to TRBD2. The V gene's germline CDR1 is KGHSH and CDR2 LQKENI. The V segment lost 6 bases and the J segment 5 bases; nucleotides outside the gene matches: 8. The CDR3 spans 15 residues.

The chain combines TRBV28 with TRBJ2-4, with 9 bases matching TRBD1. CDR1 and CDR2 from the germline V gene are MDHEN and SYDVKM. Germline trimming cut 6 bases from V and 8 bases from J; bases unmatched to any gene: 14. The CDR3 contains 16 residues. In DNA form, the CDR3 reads TGTGCCAGCAGGCGCGGGACAGGGTGGATATCAGACATTCAGTACTTC. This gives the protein CASRRGTGWISDIQYF.

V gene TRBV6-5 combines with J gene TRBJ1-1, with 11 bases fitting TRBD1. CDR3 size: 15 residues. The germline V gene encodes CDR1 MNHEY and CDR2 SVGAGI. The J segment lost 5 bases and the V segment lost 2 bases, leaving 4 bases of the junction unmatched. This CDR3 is CASSYGQGARTEAFF. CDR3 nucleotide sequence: TGTGCCAGCAGTTACGGACAGGGGGCGCGGACTGAAGCTTTCTTT.

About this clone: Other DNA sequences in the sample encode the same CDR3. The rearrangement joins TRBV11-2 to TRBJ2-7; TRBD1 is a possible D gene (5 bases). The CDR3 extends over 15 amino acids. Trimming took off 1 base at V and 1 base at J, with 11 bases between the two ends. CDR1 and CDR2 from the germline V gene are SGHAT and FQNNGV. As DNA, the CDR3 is TGTGCCAGCAGCTTAGGGGTCAGGGCTTCCTACGAGCAGTACTTC. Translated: CASSLGVRASYEQYF. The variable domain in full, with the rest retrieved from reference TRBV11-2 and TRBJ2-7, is EAGVAQSPRYKIIEKRQSVAFWCNPISGHATLYWYQQILGQGPKLLIQFQNNGVVDDSQLPKDRFSAERLKGVDSTLKIQPAKLEDSAVYLCASSLGVRASYEQYFGPGTRLTVT.

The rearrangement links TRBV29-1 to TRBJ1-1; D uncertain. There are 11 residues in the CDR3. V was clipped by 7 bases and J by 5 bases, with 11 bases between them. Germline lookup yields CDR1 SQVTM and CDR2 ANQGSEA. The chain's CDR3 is CSAILVTEAFF. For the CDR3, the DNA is TGCAGCGCTATATTGGTAACTGAAGCTTTCTTT.

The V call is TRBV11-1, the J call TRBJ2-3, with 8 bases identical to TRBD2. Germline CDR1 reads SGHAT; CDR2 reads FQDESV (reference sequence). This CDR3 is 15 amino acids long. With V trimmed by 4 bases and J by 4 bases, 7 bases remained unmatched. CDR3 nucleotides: TGTGCCAGCAGCTCGATAGCGGGAATCCCAGATACGCAGTATTTT. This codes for CASSSIAGIPDTQYF.

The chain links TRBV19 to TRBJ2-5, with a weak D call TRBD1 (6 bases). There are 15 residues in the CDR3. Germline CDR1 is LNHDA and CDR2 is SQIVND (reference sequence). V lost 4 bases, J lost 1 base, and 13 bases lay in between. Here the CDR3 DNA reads TGTGCCAGTAGTAGGGGCCTAGGGGGCCAAGAGACCCAGTACTTC. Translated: CASSRGLGGQETQYF.

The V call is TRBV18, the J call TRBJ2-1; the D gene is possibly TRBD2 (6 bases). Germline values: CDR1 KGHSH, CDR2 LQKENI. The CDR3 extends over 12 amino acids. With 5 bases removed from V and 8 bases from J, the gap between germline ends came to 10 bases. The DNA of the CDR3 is TGTGCCAGCTCAAGACTAGTTTATGAGCAGTTCTTC. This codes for CASSRLVYEQFF.

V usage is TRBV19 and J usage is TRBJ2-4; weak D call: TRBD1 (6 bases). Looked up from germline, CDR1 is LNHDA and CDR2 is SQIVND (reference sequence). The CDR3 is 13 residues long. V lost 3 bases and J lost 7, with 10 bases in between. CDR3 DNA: TGTGCCAGTAGTATCCAGGGGTGGAACATTCAGTACTTC. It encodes CASSIQGWNIQYF.

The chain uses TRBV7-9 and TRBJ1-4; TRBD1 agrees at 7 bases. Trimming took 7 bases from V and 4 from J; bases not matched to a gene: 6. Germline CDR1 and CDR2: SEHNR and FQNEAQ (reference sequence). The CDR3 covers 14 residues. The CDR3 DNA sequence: TGTGCCAGCATCAAACAGGGGATTAATGAAAAACTGTTTTTT. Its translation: CASIKQGINEKLFF. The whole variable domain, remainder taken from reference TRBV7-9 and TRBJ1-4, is DTGVSQNPRHKITKRGQNVTFRCDPISEHNRLYWYRQTLGQGPEFLTYFQNEAQLEKSRLLSDRFSAERPKGSFSTLEIQRTEQGDSAMYLCASIKQGINEKLFFGSGTQLSVL.

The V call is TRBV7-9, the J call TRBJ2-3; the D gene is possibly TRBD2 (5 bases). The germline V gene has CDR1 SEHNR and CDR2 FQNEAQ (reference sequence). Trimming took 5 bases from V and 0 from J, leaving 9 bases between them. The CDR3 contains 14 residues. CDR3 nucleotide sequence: TGTGCCAGCAGCGTCGGGGTGAGCACAGATACGCAGTATTTT. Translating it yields CASSVGVSTDTQYF.

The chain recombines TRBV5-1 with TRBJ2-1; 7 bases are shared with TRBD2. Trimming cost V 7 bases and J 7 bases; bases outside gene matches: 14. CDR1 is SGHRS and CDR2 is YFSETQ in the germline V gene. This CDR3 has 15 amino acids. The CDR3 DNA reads TGCGCCAGCCGCCCCACTAGCGCGATCTTAAATGAGCAGTTCTTC. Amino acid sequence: CASRPTSAILNEQFF.

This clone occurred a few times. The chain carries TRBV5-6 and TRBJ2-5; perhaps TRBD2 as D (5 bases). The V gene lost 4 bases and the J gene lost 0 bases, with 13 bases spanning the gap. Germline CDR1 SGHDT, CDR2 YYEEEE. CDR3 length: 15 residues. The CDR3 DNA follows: TGTGCCAGCAGCCCCCCTCGAGCGGACCAAGAGACCCAGTACTTC. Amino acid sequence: CASSPPRADQETQYF.